The text below deals with one TCR beta chain. These data belong to a study of blood T cell repertoires in COVID-19. Study as a whole: Researchers got acute and convalescent COVID-19 samples from the United States, Italy and Spain. Sample material is recorded as cDNA or gDNA derived from T cells, B-cell-depleted T cells, or PBMCs.

The CDR3 runs to 13 residues. CDR1 SNHLY and CDR2 FYNNEI come from the germline V gene. With 4 bases removed from V and 0 bases from J, the gap between germline ends came to 6 bases. In the original workflow: Nucleated cell counts were estimated from reference gene primer amplification. Sequencing used immunoSEQ multiplex PCR; TCRdb keeps in-frame clones, though not all of them. The D gene and trimming were derived from the DNA, and the V and J assignments and clone size from that table. The table shows 50,000 or so clones, with about 90% occurring only once. The chain recombines TRBV2 with TRBJ1-1; the D is unclear. Material for sequencing was peripheral blood. This receptor was taken from a man between 65 and 85 years old with active COVID-19. The CDR3 region has the DNA TGTGCCAGCAGTGGTGAGATGAACACTGAAGCTTTCTTT. Its protein product is CASSGEMNTEAFF.